A selection of T cell receptor beta chains follows, all from one sample in a study of blood T cell repertoires in COVID-19. TCRdb's table, derived via immunoSEQ multiplex PCR, lists solely in-frame clones and lacks some. The sample shows some 250,000 clones, roughly 81% of them seen only once. Material: peripheral blood. The receptors here all came from a woman older than 75 with COVID-19, enrolled during active disease. Each CDR3 is given with its conserved first and last residue. A D gene is named only where the DNA matches it firmly. Clone size appears in some rows only: once, few, many, or a class for an expanded clone.

D,V,J,size,CDR3,DNA
TRBD2,TRBV5-4,TRBJ2-2,many,CASSLYSGGSNTGELFF,TGTGCCAGCAGCTTGTATAGCGGGGGATCGAACACCGGGGAGCTGTTTTTT
TRBD2,TRBV28,TRBJ2-7,.,CASSSGGANEQYF,TGTGCCAGCAGTTCGGGGGGGGCAAACGAGCAGTACTTC
.,TRBV5-1,TRBJ1-4,few,CASTRGTNEKLFF,TGCGCCAGCACGAGGGGGACTAATGAAAAACTGTTTTTT
.,TRBV28,TRBJ1-2,.,CASRDPGEGYTF,TGTGCCAGCAGGGATCCAGGGGAAGGCTACACCTTC
.,TRBV11-2,TRBJ1-1,.,CASSFSWGGDYTEAFF,TGTGCCAGCAGCTTTAGTTGGGGGGGGGATTACACTGAAGCTTTCTTT
TRBD1,TRBV19,TRBJ1-6,few,CASKGQGDNSPLHF,TGTGCCAGTAAGGGACAGGGTGATAATTCACCCCTCCACTTT
TRBD1,TRBV18,TRBJ2-7,.,CASSPNTGATYEQYF,TGTGCCAGCTCACCCAATACAGGGGCGACCTACGAGCAGTACTTC
.,TRBV19,TRBJ1-2,.,CASRRTKHYGYTF,TGTGCCAGTAGAAGAACCAAGCACTATGGCTACACCTTC
.,TRBV7-9,TRBJ1-1,.,CASSLGQNTEAFF,TGTGCCAGCAGCCTCGGACAGAACACTGAAGCTTTCTTT
.,TRBV6-6,TRBJ1-5,.,CASSYSNPRSNQPQHF,TGTGCCAGCAGTTACTCGAATCCCCGGAGCAATCAGCCCCAGCATTTT
.,TRBV25-1,TRBJ1-4,.,CASSEPRNNEKLFF,TGTGCCAGCAGTGAACCGAGGAATAATGAAAAACTGTTTTTT
.,TRBV14,TRBJ2-5,.,CASSRAGQETQYF,TGTGCCAGCAGCCGGGCAGGGCAAGAGACCCAGTACTTC
.,TRBV5-1,TRBJ1-4,.,CASSSSLNHEKLFF,TGCGCCAGCAGCTCAAGCCTAAACCACGAAAAACTGTTTTTT
.,TRBV7-9,TRBJ1-6,.,CASRRREDSPLHF,TGTGCCAGCAGACGCCGGGAGGATTCACCCCTCCACTTT
.,TRBV2,TRBJ1-2,.,CASTGTGVNYGYTF,TGTGCCAGCACCGGGACTGGGGTTAACTATGGCTACACCTTC
.,TRBV19,TRBJ1-5,.,CASSMPFAVSNQPQHF,TGTGCCAGTAGTATGCCCTTCGCGGTTAGCAATCAGCCCCAGCATTTT
.,TRBV6-6,TRBJ1-5,.,CASSQDRSNQPQHF,TGTGCCAGCAGCCAAGACAGGAGCAATCAGCCCCAGCATTTT
.,TRBV7-7,TRBJ2-3,.,CASSLSGTPTDTQYF,TGTGCTAGCAGCTTATCCGGGACTCCCACAGATACGCAGTATTTT
TRBD1,TRBV6-5,TRBJ2-1,few,CASSYPSRTGIYEQFF,TGTGCCAGCAGTTACCCAAGTAGGACAGGGATCTATGAGCAGTTCTTC
TRBD2,TRBV7-2,TRBJ2-7,.,CASSPLTSGRNEQYF,TGTGCCAGCAGCCCCTTGACTAGCGGGAGAAACGAGCAGTACTTC
.,TRBV30,TRBJ2-7,once,CAWSGRGRPYEQYF,TGTGCCTGGAGTGGCAGGGGTCGTCCCTACGAGCAGTACTTC
.,TRBV7-9,TRBJ1-5,.,CASSSEVTGLNQPQHF,TGTGCCAGCAGCTCCGAGGTTACAGGATTAAATCAGCCCCAGCATTTT
.,TRBV6-6,TRBJ2-7,.,CASSYTYEQYF,TGTGCCAGCAGTTATACCTACGAGCAGTACTTC
TRBD2,TRBV9,TRBJ2-5,.,CASSMGLARGEETQYF,TGTGCCAGCAGCATGGGACTAGCGAGAGGGGAAGAGACCCAGTACTTC
.,TRBV11-1,TRBJ2-5,.,CASSSQTGNKETQYF,TGTGCCAGCAGCTCCCAGACAGGAAATAAAGAGACCCAGTACTTC
TRBD2,TRBV7-2,TRBJ2-4,once,CASSYSGPAKNIQYF,TGTGCCAGCAGTTATAGCGGGCCAGCCAAAAACATTCAGTACTTC
.,TRBV7-9,TRBJ1-1,.,CASSSVNTEAFF,TGTGCCAGCAGCTCGGTGAACACTGAAGCTTTCTTT
.,TRBV19,TRBJ1-2,.,CASSIDRRGGYTF,TGTGCCAGTAGTATAGATCGGCGGGGAGGCTACACCTTC
TRBD1,TRBV19,TRBJ1-5,.,CASSSQGVLSNQPQHF,TGTGCCAGTAGTTCACAGGGGGTGTTAAGCAATCAGCCCCAGCATTTT
.,TRBV5-4,TRBJ1-1,.,CASSLTGTPNTEAFF,TGTGCCAGCAGCCTAACCGGGACACCTAACACTGAAGCTTTCTTT